The 2 T cell receptor beta chains reported below all come from one sample, sequenced in a study of blood T cell repertoires in COVID-19. Some clones are missing from TCRdb's copy, which holds only in-frame ones; the method was immunoSEQ multiplex PCR. The sample shows 84,000 or so clones, 80% to 95% of them seen only once. Sequenced sample: peripheral blood. Source of these receptors: a woman between 55 and 75 years old with active COVID-19.

The chain combines TRBV5-1 with TRBJ2-7, with D perhaps matching TRBD1 (5 bases). Germline V gives CDR1 SGHRS, CDR2 YFSETQ. CDR3 length equals 14 residues. V was clipped by 5 bases and J by 4 bases, with 16 bases between them. CDR3 region: CASSPSVGVYEQYF. The CDR3 DNA reads TGCGCCAGCAGTCCGTCCGTAGGGGTGTACGAGCAGTACTTC.

This sequence joins TRBV19 and TRBJ1-5; perhaps TRBD1 as D (5 bases). The CDR3 is 15 amino acids. V was cut by 3 bases and J by 3 bases, with 12 bases left in between. Germline V gene lookup returns CDR1 LNHDA and CDR2 SQIVND (reference sequence). The CDR3 sequence: CASSIRQGLNQPQHF. In nucleotides, the CDR3 is TGTGCCAGTAGTATTCGGCAGGGCCTCAATCAGCCCCAGCATTTT.